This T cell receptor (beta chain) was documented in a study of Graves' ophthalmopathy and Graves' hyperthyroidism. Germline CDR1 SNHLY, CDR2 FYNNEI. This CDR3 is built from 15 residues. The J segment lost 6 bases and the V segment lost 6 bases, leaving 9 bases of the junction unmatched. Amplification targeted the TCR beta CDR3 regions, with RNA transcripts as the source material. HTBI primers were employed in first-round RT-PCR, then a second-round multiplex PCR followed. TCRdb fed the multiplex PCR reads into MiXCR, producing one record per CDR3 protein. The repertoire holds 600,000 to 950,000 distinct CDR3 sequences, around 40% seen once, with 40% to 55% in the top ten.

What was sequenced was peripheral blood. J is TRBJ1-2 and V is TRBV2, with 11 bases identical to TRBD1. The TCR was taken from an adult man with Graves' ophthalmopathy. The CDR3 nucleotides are TGTGCCAGCAGCGGTGGCCGGGGACAGGGGGATGGCTACACCTTC. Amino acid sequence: CASSGGRGQGDGYTF.